The 10 T cell receptor beta chains below come from one sample, sequenced in a study of blood T cells in healthy people across ages. The second PCR ran roughly 7 to 12 cycles with a sample-barcoded 5' primer and J-beta primers. MiXCR, applied by TCRdb to the 5' RACE reads, yields one record per CDR3 protein. The data contain approximately 1,100,000 distinct CDR3 sequences, 40% to 45% of them seen just once; the ten biggest clones take up about 19%. Sample: blood. The receptors derive from a woman aged 55-75 years in good health.

Only a few counts were recorded for this clonotype. V and J are TRBV27 and TRBJ2-7; 10 bases match TRBD1. CDR1 is MNHEY, CDR2 SMNVEV, per germline (reference sequence). Losses at the gene ends were 7 bases for V and 1 base for J; bases not matched to a gene: 4. The CDR3 has 14 amino acids. CDR3 protein: CASIGGQGSYEQYF. Here the CDR3 DNA reads TGTGCCAGCATTGGGGGACAGGGGTCCTACGAGCAGTACTTC.

This clonotype occurred once. The gene calls are TRBV28 and TRBJ1-5; a possible D gene is TRBD1 (5 bases). The CDR3 contains 13 residues. CDR1 MDHEN and CDR2 SYDVKM come from the germline V gene. With 5 bases removed from V and 5 bases from J, the gap between germline ends came to 10 bases. The CDR3 coding sequence is TGTGCCAGCAGTGGAGCGGGGGATCAGCCCCAGCATTTT. Its protein is CASSGAGDQPQHF.

This rearrangement joins TRBV4-1 to TRBJ2-5; D may be TRBD1 (6 bases). TRBJ2-7 explains the end of the DNA better; the J call may be wrong. CDR1 is MGHRA and CDR2 is YSYEKL in the germline V gene. This CDR3 spans 15 amino acids. The CDR3 DNA sequence: TGCGCCAGCAGCCAAGATGCAGGGGTTGGTTACGAGCAGTACTTC. Translating it yields CASSQDAGVGYEQYF.

Many counts were recorded for this clonotype. The chain joins TRBV12-3 or TRBV12-4 to TRBJ1-2; 8 bases line up with TRBD1. V lost 3 bases and J lost 7; bases outside the gene matches: 4. CDR3 length: 13 amino acids. In nucleotides, the CDR3 is TGTGCCAGCAGTTTGTGGACAGGGACTGGCTACACCTTC. This codes for CASSLWTGTGYTF.

The rearrangement joins TRBV6-5 to TRBJ2-3; 9 bases map to TRBD1. Trimming removed 7 bases from V and 6 bases from J; junction bases left unmatched: 8. The CDR3 runs 14 residues. Germline V gene sequence: CDR1 MNHEY, CDR2 SVGAGI. The CDR3 DNA sequence: TGTGCCAGCACCCTGACAGGGGGGGCCGATACGCAGTATTTT. It is translated as CASTLTGGADTQYF.

The CDR3 reads CASSLGGFMDEQYF. CDR3 DNA sequence: TGTGCCAGCAGCCTAGGGGGCTTCATGGACGAGCAGTACTTC. J is TRBJ2-7 and V is TRBV6-1; 7 bases fit TRBD1. The CDR3 extends over 14 amino acids. Germline CDR1 MNHNS, CDR2 SASEGT. V lost 6 bases to trimming and J lost 5 bases; unmatched junction nucleotides: 10.

The chain combines TRBV7-9 with TRBJ2-1; the match to TRBD2 covers 10 bases. The CDR3 spans 14 residues. The trim removed 2 bases at V and 7 bases at J, leaving 2 bases unmatched. CDR1 is SEHNR and CDR2 is FQNEAQ in the germline V gene (reference sequence). Here the CDR3 reads CASSLSGGVNEQFF. Here the CDR3 DNA reads TGTGCCAGCAGCTTAAGCGGGGGGGTTAATGAGCAGTTCTTC.

V usage is TRBV6-5 and J usage is TRBJ2-1; D is ambiguous. This CDR3 spans 14 amino acids. V lost 6 bases, J lost 4 bases, and 13 bases lay in between. From germline, CDR1 is MNHEY and CDR2 SVGAGI. The CDR3 sequence: CASRPPGGYNEQFF. CDR3 bases: TGTGCCAGCAGACCCCCGGGCGGTTACAATGAGCAGTTCTTC.

This clonotype showed up just a few times. V usage is TRBV10-3 and J usage is TRBJ1-6; D uncertain. Trimming pared 3 bases from V and 7 bases from J, leaving 10 bases between. The germline V gene has CDR1 ENHRY and CDR2 SYGVKD. The CDR3 loop spans 14 amino acids. The CDR3 protein is CAISDYRANSPLHF. In nucleotides, the CDR3 is TGTGCCATCAGTGATTACAGAGCCAATTCACCCCTCCACTTT.

This chain links TRBV20-1 with TRBJ2-1; D perhaps matches TRBD2 (5 bases). The V end was cut by 3 bases, the J end by 7 bases, with 22 bases between. The CDR3 spans 16 residues. Germline lookup yields CDR1 DFQATT and CDR2 SNEGSKA (reference sequence). The CDR3 coding sequence is TGCAGTGCTAGTGACCGGACTTTTGGGGTGTCGAATGAGCAGTTCTTC. Translating gives CSASDRTFGVSNEQFF.